These 16 T cell receptor beta chains were sequenced from one sample in a study of blood T cells in healthy people across ages. The use of a sample-barcoded 5' primer and a J-beta primer mix characterized a second PCR of 7 to 11 cycles. From the 5' RACE reads, TCRdb called clonotypes with MiXCR, one entry per CDR3 protein. The sample holds more than 900,000 distinct CDR3 sequences, about 29% seen once. This sample was shared with a second study, whose subject was T cells of mothers and their children.

Sequenced material: blood. The source is a middle-aged woman in good health.

Only a few counts were recorded for this clonotype. This chain joins TRBV12-5 and TRBJ1-6, with D unresolved. The V end lost 1 base, the J end lost 0 bases, and 7 bases lay between the germline ends. CDR1 is LGHNT and CDR2 is FRNRAP in the germline V gene. The CDR3 extends over 16 amino acids. CDR3 loop: CASGLGGSSYNSPLHF. CDR3 coding DNA: TGTGCTAGTGGTTTGGGGGGAAGCTCCTATAATTCACCCCTCCACTTT.

Ten or more counts support this clonotype. This chain joins TRBV10-2 and TRBJ2-4; D not resolved. Trimming stripped 1 base from V and 4 bases from J, with 8 bases between. Germline lookup yields CDR1 WSHSY and CDR2 SAAADI. This CDR3 is 14 amino acids long. For the CDR3, the DNA is TGCGCCAGCAGTGAGTTCGATCAGAAAAACATTCAGTACTTC. Translation: CASSEFDQKNIQYF.

The rearrangement uses TRBV20-1 and TRBJ1-4; no reliable D call. V was cut by 3 bases and J by 8 bases, with 13 bases left in between. CDR3 length: 13 residues. Per germline, CDR1 DFQATT and CDR2 SNEGSKA (reference sequence). The DNA for the CDR3 is TGCAGTGCTAGTAGCGGGGTAAACGAAAAACTGTTTTTT. Amino acid sequence: CSASSGVNEKLFF.

This clonotype was seen at least ten times. The V gene is TRBV6-1, the J gene TRBJ2-3; D might be TRBD1 (6 bases). V gave up 2 bases and J gave up 4 bases, with 13 bases separating them. Per germline, CDR1 MNHNS and CDR2 SASEGT. The CDR3 contains 15 residues. CDR3 DNA: TGTGCCAGCAGTGAATCCACAGGGTCCCCAGATACGCAGTATTTT. Protein: CASSESTGSPDTQYF.

This clonotype was recorded many times. The V and J genes are TRBV10-3 and TRBJ1-1, with a weak D call TRBD1 (5 bases). V lost 2 bases and J 4 bases, leaving 14 bases between the germline ends. Germline V lookup: CDR1 ENHRY, CDR2 SYGVKD. The CDR3 runs to 15 residues. CDR3: CAISEGQGGITEAFF. The CDR3 bases are TGTGCCATCAGTGAGGGGCAGGGAGGGATCACTGAAGCTTTCTTT.

This clonotype has ten or more counts. The V gene is TRBV6-5, the J gene TRBJ2-1; 14 bases fit TRBD2. V shed 2 bases, J shed 5 bases, and the junction held 14 bases outside the gene matches. Per germline, CDR1 MNHEY and CDR2 SVGAGI. CDR3 length: 20 amino acids. The CDR3 DNA reads as TGTGCCAGCAGTTACGAATATCCGGGACTAGCGGGGGTACTCGACAATGAGCAGTTCTTC. This sequence encodes CASSYEYPGLAGVLDNEQFF.

A word on this clonotype: This may be a read error, as it is one base from a much larger clone. This sequence joins TRBV9 and TRBJ2-7; D might be TRBD1 (6 bases). The CDR3 covers 15 residues. The germline CDR1 and CDR2 sequences are SGDLS and YYNGEE. Trimming stripped 0 bases from V and 3 bases from J, with 13 bases between. The CDR3 spells CASSVASSTGYEQYF. In nucleotides, the CDR3 is TGTGCCAGCAGCGTAGCTTCTTCGACAGGCTACGAGCAGTACTTC.

The chain couples TRBV27 to TRBJ2-5; TRBD1 agrees at 9 bases. V trimming: 3 bases; J trimming: 4 bases; junction bases outside the gene matches: 3. Germline lookup yields CDR1 MNHEY and CDR2 SMNVEV (reference sequence). The CDR3 is 14 residues long. The CDR3 DNA reads TGTGCCAGCAGTTTGGACAGGGGAGTAGAGACCCAGTACTTC. The encoded protein is CASSLDRGVETQYF.

Note on this clonotype: A much larger clone is a single base away; this may be a read error. The V gene is TRBV10-3, the J gene TRBJ1-2, with D unresolved. V shed 2 bases and J shed 2 bases, with 9 bases lying between them. The CDR3 consists of 14 residues. The germline CDR1 and CDR2 sequences are ENHRY and SYGVKD. The CDR3 DNA follows: TGTGCCATCAGTGAGGGACTGGGGAACTATGGCTACACCTTC. The encoded protein is CAISEGLGNYGYTF.

The CDR3 DNA follows: TGTGCCAGCAGCCGCCGGGGAGATACGCAGTATTTT. The encoded protein is CASSRRGDTQYF. The chain uses TRBV3-1 and TRBJ2-3, with a tentative D call TRBD2 (5 bases). The ends were cut back, 4 bases at V and 5 bases at J, with 7 bases in the middle. Germline V gene data show CDR1 as LGHDT and CDR2 as YNNKEL (reference sequence). The CDR3 covers 12 residues.

This clonotype was seen repeatedly, ten times or more. The junction does not match germline at one end; this may be a read error. The DNA for the CDR3 is TGTGCCAGCAGTCCCGAGAATTATGGCTACACCTTC. Translated, it gives CASSPENYGYTF. V usage is TRBV5-1 and J usage is TRBJ1-2; D is undetermined. The CDR3 totals 12 residues. Germline CDR1 is SGHRS and CDR2 is YFSETQ.

This clonotype has just one count. This chain joins TRBV29-1 and TRBJ1-2; D uncertain. V was clipped by 7 bases and J by 7 bases, with 16 bases between them. CDR3 size: 12 residues. Germline values: CDR1 SQVTM, CDR2 ANQGSEA. The CDR3: CSAEPGGVGYTF. For the CDR3, the DNA is TGCAGCGCCGAACCAGGTGGGGTTGGCTACACCTTC.

The rearrangement joins TRBV6-1 to TRBJ2-1; 9 bases agree with TRBD1. This CDR3 contains 13 residues. The ends lost 7 bases at V and 7 bases at J; junction bases unmatched: 5. The germline V gene has CDR1 MNHNS and CDR2 SASEGT. The DNA for the CDR3 is TGTGCCAGCATGGGACAGGGAGGGAATGAGCAGTTCTTC. Amino acid sequence: CASMGQGGNEQFF.

This clonotype was seen once. This rearrangement joins TRBV6-2 or TRBV6-3 to TRBJ1-1; the D is unclear. The CDR3 is 18 residues long. Germline CDR1 reads MNHEY; CDR2 reads SVGEGT. Trimming removed 0 bases from V and 1 base from J, with 18 bases in between. This chain's CDR3 is CASSYSTGPAVGNTEAFF. The CDR3 nucleotides are TGTGCCAGCAGTTACTCGACTGGCCCCGCTGTAGGGAACACTGAAGCTTTCTTT.

V usage is TRBV12-3 or TRBV12-4 and J usage is TRBJ1-5; no firm D call. V was trimmed by 6 bases and J by 6 bases, leaving 9 bases between them. This CDR3 contains 12 residues. The CDR3 DNA follows: TGTGCCAGCAGCGCAGGAACTCAGCCCCAGCATTTT. Translation gives CASSAGTQPQHF.

This clonotype occurred a few times. V usage is TRBV15 and J usage is TRBJ1-5; D is unclear. V shed 7 bases and J shed 1 base, with 11 bases lying between them. Germline V gives CDR1 LNHNV, CDR2 YYDKDF (reference sequence). This CDR3 is 14 amino acids long. The CDR3 reads CATNGDSSNQPQHF. The CDR3 DNA follows: TGTGCCACCAATGGGGATTCAAGCAATCAGCCCCAGCATTTT.